The 7 T cell receptor beta chains presented below share a single source sample, sequenced in a study of monozygotic twins with inflammatory bowel disease. Using the 5' RACE reads, TCRdb records one entry per CDR3 protein without DNA. This table holds nearly 450,000 distinct CDR3 sequences. The material sequenced was blood. The receptors come from a human donor with ulcerative colitis or Crohn's disease, or a healthy co-twin of an affected twin (not recorded which).

The rearrangement links TRBV12-3 or TRBV12-4 to TRBJ1-3; TCRdb reports TRBD1, a call that lacks DNA to check it against. The CDR3 has 18 amino acids. The CDR3 region is CASSLGTGTLFSGNTIYF.

V is TRBV5-4 and J is TRBJ2-7; TCRdb's D call of TRBD2 is untestable without DNA. The CDR3 is 15 residues long. Germline CDR1 and CDR2: SGHNT and YYREEE (reference sequence). CDR3 region: CASSLGLAGYYEQYF.

The V call is TRBV12-3 or TRBV12-4, the J call TRBJ2-2; TCRdb's D gene call, TRBD2, goes unchecked for lack of DNA. The CDR3 has 14 amino acids. CDR3 sequence reads: CASSWTTITGELFF.

The gene calls are TRBV6-1 and TRBJ2-1; TCRdb picks TRBD2, but there is no DNA to check that call. The CDR3 is made up of 16 amino acids. Germline-derived CDR1 and CDR2 are MNHNS and SASEGT. The CDR3 loop is CASRRGVAGSRNEQFF.

The chain is built from TRBV9 and TRBJ2-5; the D call of TRBD1 rests on TCRdb alone, since no DNA is present to check it. This CDR3 is built from 15 residues. Germline CDR1 SGDLS, CDR2 YYNGEE. Here the CDR3 reads CASSVDRGGGETQYF.

The rearrangement uses TRBV7-9 and TRBJ2-1; TCRdb's D gene call, TRBD2, goes unchecked for lack of DNA. The CDR3 has 15 residues. Germline V gene data show CDR1 as SEHNR and CDR2 as FQNEAQ (reference sequence). CDR3 amino acids: CASSLGGRERNEQFF.

The genes are TRBV7-2 and TRBJ2-1; the TRBD2 assignment by TCRdb is unverifiable without DNA. Per the germline V gene, CDR1 is SGHTA and CDR2 is FQGNSA. There are 16 residues in the CDR3. This chain's CDR3 is CASSSIATQFANEQFF. The variable domain in full, with the rest retrieved from reference TRBV7-2 and TRBJ2-1, is GAGVSQSPSNKVTEKGKDVELRCDPISGHTALYWYRQSLGQGLEFLIYFQGNSAPDKSGLPSDRFSAERTGGSVSTLTIQRTQQEDSAVYLCASSSIATQFANEQFFGPGTRLTVL.